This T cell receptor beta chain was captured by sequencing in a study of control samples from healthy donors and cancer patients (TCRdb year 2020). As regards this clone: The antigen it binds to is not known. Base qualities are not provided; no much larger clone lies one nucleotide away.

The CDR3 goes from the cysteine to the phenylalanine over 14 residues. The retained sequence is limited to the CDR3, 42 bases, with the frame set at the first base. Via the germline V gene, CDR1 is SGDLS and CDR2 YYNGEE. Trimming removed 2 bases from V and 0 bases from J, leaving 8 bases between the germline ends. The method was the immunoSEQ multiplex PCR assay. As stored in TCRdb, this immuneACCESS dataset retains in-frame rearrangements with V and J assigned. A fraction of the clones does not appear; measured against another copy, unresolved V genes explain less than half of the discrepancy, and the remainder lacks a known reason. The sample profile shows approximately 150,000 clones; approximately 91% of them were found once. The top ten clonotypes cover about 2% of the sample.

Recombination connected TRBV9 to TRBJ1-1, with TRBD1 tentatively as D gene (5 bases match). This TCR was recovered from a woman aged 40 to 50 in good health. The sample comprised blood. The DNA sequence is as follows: TGTGCCAGCAGCGTCCAGACAGTGAACACTGAAGCTTTCTTT. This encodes CASSVQTVNTEAFF.